The source of this T cell receptor beta chain is a study of cytomegalovirus exposure and HLA in healthy donors (dated by TCRdb to about 2017). Broadly, across the study: In an earlier analysis of approximately 640 of the donors, roughly 300 Gb of sequence data and 120 million or so unique TCR beta sequences from about 179 million T cells were reported. An early release that covered around 590 HLA-typed donors contained about 300 gigabases of sequencing data and 80 million or so unique TCR sequences. Of the 300 to 450 genotyped donors, less than 90% were placed in the genetic ancestry cluster associated with self-reported Caucasian donors. The aim of the study was to test whether cataloging public T cell receptors could identify signatures of past pathogen exposure. Using immunosequencing, the study profiled T cell repertoires from 500 to 800 subjects and related those repertoires to cytomegalovirus serostatus. A separate validation cohort of 90 to 150 different subjects was used in addition to the approximately 670-subject first cohort. The study combined high-throughput TCR immunosequencing, statistical association of individual TCRs with disease status, and machine learning to predict cytomegalovirus infection status. A later analysis re-analyzed previously published TCR beta repertoires from about 600 donors and added high-resolution HLA genotyping to study TCR occurrence patterns. In the later analysis, no new phenotypic data were used to find candidate immune exposures; instead, reliance was placed on TCR beta sequences and their occurrence across donors. An earlier analysis of more than 450 of the donors used high-throughput TCR beta sequencing to judge whether each TCR beta V gene segment behaved as functional or pseudogenic. Donor age, sex, ethnicity and CMV serostatus were compiled together with the repertoire data. A later genetic analysis used genome-wide SNP genotypes for about 55% of the 666 donors, treating that subset as a discovery cohort. All discovery cohort repertoires had been generated on a single sequencing platform. HLA typing included class I and class II loci at four-digit resolution. The number of donors typed differed by locus, with 629-630 for A, B, C, DRB1 and DQB1, 522 for DQA1, 600 to 610 for DPA1, and some 440 for DPB1. A few DR-DQ haplotypes were treated as single units for association and clustering because of strong linkage in the cohort. Among about 410 genotyped donors of the cohort, an average of around 250,000 unique TCR beta nucleotide sequences was sequenced per donor, of which approximately 18% were non-productive.

There are 14 amino acids in the CDR3, from cysteine to phenylalanine inclusive. Only the CDR3 DNA is retained, 42 bases long and in frame from the first base. V is clipped by 2 bases and J by 6 bases, and the sequence between their germline boundaries is 14 bases long. According to the germline V gene, CDR1 reads ENHRY and CDR2 reads SYGVKD. Paper-wide results and their limitations: In a later genetic analysis, fewer N-insertions in productive TCRs were reported among donors in an Asian-associated ancestry cluster than the roughly 700-donor mean. A few of the identified cytomegalovirus-associated TCR beta chains were confirmed in vitro to be specific for cytomegalovirus antigens. Only TCR beta chains were sequenced in this cohort, and the absence of alpha or paired-chain data limited detectable features. Assigning TCR associations to individual alleles was difficult when HLA alleles, especially DR and DQ, strongly co-occurred. A later analysis found that HLA-associated TCR beta chains were more clonally expanded and had lower generation probabilities than equally common non-associated chains. Across donors, most TCR sequences were observed very rarely, whereas some public TCRs were present in many individuals. Seventeen rarely observed V segments, including chromosome 9 orphons, were excluded from the earlier analysis of approximately 500 of the donors because counts were too low. Because the 87-base-pair reads could not distinguish some IMGT-functional V segments, including TRBV6-2 and TRBV6-3, those segments were excluded. V-gene and J-gene trimming of TCR beta chains was associated with a missense DCLRE1C variant in a later genetic analysis, and the association was replicated in an independent cohort. The authors suggested that the approach could potentially be generalized to other disease states and immunological phenotypes. The sequencing pipeline was judged likely to have produced a cluster of highly shared sequence variants as a technical artifact. Several of the top co-occurrence clusters appeared to be linked to parvovirus B19, influenza, CMV and Epstein-Barr virus, according to a later analysis. Specific HLA alleles were associated with roughly 17,000 TCR beta sequences at a false discovery rate of 0.05 in a later analysis. A further reported finding was that TCR beta sequences accurately predicted the HLA-A and HLA-B alleles for most subjects in the first cohort. Broadly in line with IMGT annotations, most TCR beta V segments showed up in productive rearrangements about 87% or about 30% of the time in an earlier analysis of around 550 of the donors. In the study, 150 to 200 TCR beta chains were listed as associated with cytomegalovirus. For the cohort, immune exposure information was limited to CMV serostatus. According to a later analysis, most CMV-associated TCR beta chains appeared to be HLA-restricted, and the HLA associations seemed to be driven largely by CMV exposure. The presence/absence analyses assumed that sequencing depth was roughly uniform across donors, and that assumption may not be true. Correlated functional status among segregating V segments might reflect linkage disequilibrium, but an unknown experimental factor could not be ruled out. HLA typing was unavailable for some donors at each locus, so association tests used only the typed subset. In a later analysis, the rate of TCR association differed among HLA loci, with DRB1 alleles having the most associated TCRs and HLA-C alleles having the fewest. The classifier was reported to diagnose cytomegalovirus status with high specificity and sensitivity in both the original and validation cohorts.

In total, approximately 700 healthy bone marrow donors made up the cohort. Cohort members were all nominally healthy when sampled, although unrecorded immune exposures were likely present. The donor was CMV seronegative and was included in the group of hundreds of seronegative cohort members. Each donor provided a peripheral blood sample, and peripheral blood mononuclear cells were used for TCR beta sequencing. The Qiagen DNeasy Blood Extraction Kit was used to extract genomic DNA from the blood cell samples. Receptors were amplified or captured by the immunoSEQ multiplex PCR assay. The multiplex PCR relied on a mix of 60 forward primers for TCR Vbeta segments and 13 reverse primers for TCR Jbeta segments. Amplification of the CDR3 region of rearranged TCR beta genes was performed with a multiplex PCR assay on genomic DNA. The Illumina HiSeq System was used to sequence the amplified TCR beta libraries as 87-base-pair reads. As for how the authors treated the data: A later analysis tallied tens of millions of unique TCR beta chains across the 666 repertoires, and roughly 11 million of those chains were shared by two or more donors. To remove PCR and sequencing errors, raw reads were error-corrected and collapsed into unique sequences using a nearest-neighbor algorithm that merged closely related sequences. To assign V, D and J gene segments, CDR3 sequences were aligned to IMGT reference sequences. For a sequence to be retained, a match of at least six nucleotides to both a V gene segment and a J gene segment was required. Rearrangements were classified as productive when the CDR3 lacked stop codons and remained in frame with V and J, and all other rearrangements were classified as non-productive. Following IMGT convention, CDR3 was defined as the stretch from the second conserved V-encoded cysteine to the conserved J-encoded phenylalanine. Sequences without an unambiguous match to a single V gene segment were excluded from the earlier analysis of 450 to 650 of the donors. In an earlier analysis of roughly 600 of the donors, a V segment was called functional when productive rearrangements were above 56.7%, and segregating when the standard deviation between donors exceeded 5%. A statistical classification framework was built for diagnosing cytomegalovirus status from the catalog of TCR beta chain sequences. In a later analysis, TCR nucleotide sequences were compared against IMGT/GENE-DB human TR gene sequences so that V and J genes could be assigned. The TCRdist pipeline was used in a later analysis to assign CDR3 sequences and most-parsimonious VDJ recombination scenarios. In a later analysis, each TCR beta chain was defined by its CDR3 amino acid sequence together with its V-gene family, and reads lacking a unique V-gene family were excluded. As a way to deal with suspected cross-contamination and a sequencing artifact, a later analysis dropped 592 nucleotide sequences that were highly shared and had low generation probability. In a later analysis, a clonal expansion index was calculated for each public chain from normalized within-repertoire ranks of inferred template counts. Generation probabilities in a later analysis came from a VDJ recombination model fitted to out-of-frame rearrangements, and those results were checked against IGoR. In a later analysis, TCR-TCR, TCR-HLA and TCR-CMV co-occurrence was scored with hypergeometric tests, and a repertoire-size bias correction was applied to TCR pairs. A later analysis estimated false discovery rates by permuting HLA or CMV assignments 20 times. In a later analysis, co-occurring TCRs were grouped using DBSCAN, with TCRdist sequence similarity added in when clustering inside HLA-allele-positive subsets. For co-occurrence clustering, repertoires with fewer than 30,000 or more than 120,000 public chains were excluded, along with about five repertoires with anomalous nucleotide sharing. The immuneACCESS repertoire file appears here via TCRdb, limited to in-frame rearrangements. These files lack a portion of the clones; in checked studies, under half of the deficit traces to unresolved V genes, and the cause of the others is not known. Clone size and the V and J calls come from that table; the DNA yielded D and trimming. This sample is represented by approximately 160,000 clones; 65% to 85% of them were singletons. 0.75% to 0.9% of the sample lies in the top ten.

Of note for this clone: The clone's antigen remains unknown. Base qualities were left out, and no much larger clone turns up one base away.

The sequence is built from TRBV10-3 and TRBJ2-7; the D region possibly corresponds to TRBD2 (5 bases align). The receptor was derived from a woman under 30 in good health and CMV-seronegative. The sample was PBMCs. In nucleotide form, the sequence is TGTGCCATCAGTGAGACCTACTCAAGCGGCGAGCAGTACTTC. Translated, this gives CAISETYSSGEQYF.